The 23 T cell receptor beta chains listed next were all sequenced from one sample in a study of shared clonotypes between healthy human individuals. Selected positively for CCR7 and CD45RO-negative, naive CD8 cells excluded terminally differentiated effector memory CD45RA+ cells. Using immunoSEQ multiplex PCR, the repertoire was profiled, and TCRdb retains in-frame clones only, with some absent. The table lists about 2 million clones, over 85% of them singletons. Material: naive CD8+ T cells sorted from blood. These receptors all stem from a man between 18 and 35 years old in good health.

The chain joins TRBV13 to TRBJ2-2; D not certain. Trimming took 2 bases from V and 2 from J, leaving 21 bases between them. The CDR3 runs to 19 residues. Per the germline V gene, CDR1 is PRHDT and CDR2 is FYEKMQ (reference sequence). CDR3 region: CASSLPTTEVPFNTGELFF. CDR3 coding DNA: TGTGCCAGCAGCTTACCGACCACCGAAGTACCCTTCAACACCGGGGAGCTGTTTTTT. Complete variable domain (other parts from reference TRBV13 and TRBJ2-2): AAGVIQSPRHLIKEKRETATLKCYPIPRHDTVYWYQQGPGQDPQFLISFYEKMQSDKGSIPDRFSAQQFSDYHSELNMSSLELGDSALYFCASSLPTTEVPFNTGELFFGEGSRLTVL.

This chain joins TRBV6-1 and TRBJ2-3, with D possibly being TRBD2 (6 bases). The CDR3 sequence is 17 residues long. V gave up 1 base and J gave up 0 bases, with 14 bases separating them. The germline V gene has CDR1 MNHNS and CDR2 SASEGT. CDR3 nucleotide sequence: TGTGCCAGCAGTGAAGACGGAGGGGACTTCAGCACAGATACGCAGTATTTT. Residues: CASSEDGGDFSTDTQYF.

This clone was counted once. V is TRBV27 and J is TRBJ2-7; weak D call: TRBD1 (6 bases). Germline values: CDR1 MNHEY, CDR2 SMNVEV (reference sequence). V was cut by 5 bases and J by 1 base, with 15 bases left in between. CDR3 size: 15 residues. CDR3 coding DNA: TGTGCCAGCAGTATCACAGGGTGGGGTTCCTACGAGCAGTACTTC. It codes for CASSITGWGSYEQYF.

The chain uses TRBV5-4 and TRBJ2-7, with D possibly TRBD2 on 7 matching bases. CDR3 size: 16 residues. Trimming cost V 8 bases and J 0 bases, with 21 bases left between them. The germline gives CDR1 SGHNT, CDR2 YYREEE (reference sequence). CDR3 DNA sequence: TGTGCCAGTAGCCCCCCGCCCGGGGGGCTCTCCTACGAGCAGTACTTC. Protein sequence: CASSPPPGGLSYEQYF.

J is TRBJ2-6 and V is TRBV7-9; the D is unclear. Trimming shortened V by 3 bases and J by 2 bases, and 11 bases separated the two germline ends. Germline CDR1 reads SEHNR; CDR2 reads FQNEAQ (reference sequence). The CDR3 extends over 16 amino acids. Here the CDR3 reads CASSFTWGAGANVLTF. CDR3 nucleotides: TGTGCCAGCAGCTTCACCTGGGGTGCTGGGGCCAACGTCCTGACTTTC.

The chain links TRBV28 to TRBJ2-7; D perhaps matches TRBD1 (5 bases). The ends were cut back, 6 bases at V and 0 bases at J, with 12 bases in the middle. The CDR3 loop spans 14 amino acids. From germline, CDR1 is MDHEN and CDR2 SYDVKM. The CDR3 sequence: CASRSQGSSYEQYF. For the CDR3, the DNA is TGTGCCAGCAGATCTCAGGGATCCTCCTACGAGCAGTACTTC.

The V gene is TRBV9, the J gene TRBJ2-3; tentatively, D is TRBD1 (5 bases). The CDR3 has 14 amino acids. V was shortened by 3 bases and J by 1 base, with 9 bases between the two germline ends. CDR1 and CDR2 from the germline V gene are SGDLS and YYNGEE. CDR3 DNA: TGTGCCAGCAGCGGACAGACTGGCACAGATACGCAGTATTTT. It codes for CASSGQTGTDTQYF.

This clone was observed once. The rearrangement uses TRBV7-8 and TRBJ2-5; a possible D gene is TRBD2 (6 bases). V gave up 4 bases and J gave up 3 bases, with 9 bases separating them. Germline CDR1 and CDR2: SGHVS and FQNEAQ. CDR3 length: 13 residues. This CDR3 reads CASSWGLEETQYF. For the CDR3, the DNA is TGTGCCAGCAGCTGGGGACTGGAAGAGACCCAGTACTTC.

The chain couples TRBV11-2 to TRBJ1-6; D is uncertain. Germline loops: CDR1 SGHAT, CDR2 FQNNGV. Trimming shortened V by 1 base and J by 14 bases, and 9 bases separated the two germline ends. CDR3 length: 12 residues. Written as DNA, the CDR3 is TGTGCCAGCAGCTTAGGTAGAATGGCCCTCCACTTT. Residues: CASSLGRMALHF. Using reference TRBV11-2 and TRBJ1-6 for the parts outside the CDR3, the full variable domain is EAGVAQSPRYKIIEKRQSVAFWCNPISGHATLYWYQQILGQGPKLLIQFQNNGVVDDSQLPKDRFSAERLKGVDSTLKIQPAKLEDSAVYLCASSLGRMALHFGNGTRLTVT.

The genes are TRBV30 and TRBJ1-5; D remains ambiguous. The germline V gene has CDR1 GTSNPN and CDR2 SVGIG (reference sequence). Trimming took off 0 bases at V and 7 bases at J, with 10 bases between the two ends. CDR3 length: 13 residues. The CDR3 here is CAWSVDVGQPQHF. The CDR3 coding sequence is TGTGCCTGGAGTGTAGACGTCGGGCAGCCCCAGCATTTT.

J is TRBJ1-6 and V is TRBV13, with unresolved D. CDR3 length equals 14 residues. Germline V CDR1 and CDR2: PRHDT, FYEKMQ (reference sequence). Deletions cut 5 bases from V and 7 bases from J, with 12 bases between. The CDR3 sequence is CASSDATANSPLHF. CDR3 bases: TGTGCCAGCAGCGATGCGACGGCAAATTCACCCCTCCACTTT.

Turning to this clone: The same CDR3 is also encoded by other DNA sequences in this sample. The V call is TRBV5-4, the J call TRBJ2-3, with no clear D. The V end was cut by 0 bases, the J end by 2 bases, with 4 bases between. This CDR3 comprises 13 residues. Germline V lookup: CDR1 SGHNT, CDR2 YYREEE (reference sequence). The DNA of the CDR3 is TGTGCCAGCAGCTTGGGGGACACAGATACGCAGTATTTT. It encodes CASSLGDTDTQYF.

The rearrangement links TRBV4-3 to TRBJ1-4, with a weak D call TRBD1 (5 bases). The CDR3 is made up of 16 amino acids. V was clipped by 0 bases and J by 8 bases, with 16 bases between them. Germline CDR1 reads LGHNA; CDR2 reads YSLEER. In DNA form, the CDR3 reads TGCGCCAGCAGCCAAGATTTTTCAAGGGAGGGGGAAAAACTGTTTTTT. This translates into CASSQDFSREGEKLFF.

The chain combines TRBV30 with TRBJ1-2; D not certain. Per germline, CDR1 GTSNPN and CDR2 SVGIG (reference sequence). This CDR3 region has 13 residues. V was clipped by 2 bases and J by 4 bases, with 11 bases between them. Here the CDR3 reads CAWSYRPVYGYTF. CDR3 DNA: TGTGCCTGGAGTTATCGGCCAGTCTATGGCTACACCTTC.

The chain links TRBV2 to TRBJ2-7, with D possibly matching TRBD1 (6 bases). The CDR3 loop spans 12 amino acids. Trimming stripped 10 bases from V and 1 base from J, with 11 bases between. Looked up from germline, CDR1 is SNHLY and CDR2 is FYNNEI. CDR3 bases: TGTGCCATCATCGGGACATCCTACGAGCAGTACTTC. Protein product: CAIIGTSYEQYF.

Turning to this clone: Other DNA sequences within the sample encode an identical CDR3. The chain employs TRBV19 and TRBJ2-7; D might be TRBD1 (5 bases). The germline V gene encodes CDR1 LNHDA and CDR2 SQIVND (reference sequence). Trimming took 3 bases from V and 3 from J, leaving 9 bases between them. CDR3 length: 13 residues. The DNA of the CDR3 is TGTGCCAGTAGTATGGGCCAGGGCTACGAGCAGTACTTC. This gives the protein CASSMGQGYEQYF.

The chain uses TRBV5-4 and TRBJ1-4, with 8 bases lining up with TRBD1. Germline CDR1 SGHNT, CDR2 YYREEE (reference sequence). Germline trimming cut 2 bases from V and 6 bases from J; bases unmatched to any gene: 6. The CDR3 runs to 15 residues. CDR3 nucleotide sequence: TGTGCCAGCAGCTTCGGAGAGACAGGGGATGAAAAACTGTTTTTT. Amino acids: CASSFGETGDEKLFF.

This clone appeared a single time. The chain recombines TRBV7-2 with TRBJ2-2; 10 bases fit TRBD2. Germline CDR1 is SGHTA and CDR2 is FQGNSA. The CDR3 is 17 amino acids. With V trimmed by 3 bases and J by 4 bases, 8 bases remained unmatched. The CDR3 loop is CASSLSAGGPRTGELFF. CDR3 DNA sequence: TGTGCCAGCAGCTTGTCAGCGGGAGGGCCGCGCACCGGGGAGCTGTTTTTT.

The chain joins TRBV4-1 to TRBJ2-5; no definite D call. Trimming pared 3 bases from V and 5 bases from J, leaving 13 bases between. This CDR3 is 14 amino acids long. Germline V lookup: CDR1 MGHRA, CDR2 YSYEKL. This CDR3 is CASSHRLGLETQYF. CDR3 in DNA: TGCGCCAGCAGCCACCGGCTGGGATTGGAGACCCAGTACTTC.

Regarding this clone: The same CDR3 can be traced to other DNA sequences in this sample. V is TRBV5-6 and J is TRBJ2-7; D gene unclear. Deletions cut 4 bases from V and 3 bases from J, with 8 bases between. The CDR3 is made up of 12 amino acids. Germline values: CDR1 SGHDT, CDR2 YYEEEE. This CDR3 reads CASSPSGYEQYF. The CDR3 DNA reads TGTGCCAGCAGCCCATCAGGCTACGAGCAGTACTTC.

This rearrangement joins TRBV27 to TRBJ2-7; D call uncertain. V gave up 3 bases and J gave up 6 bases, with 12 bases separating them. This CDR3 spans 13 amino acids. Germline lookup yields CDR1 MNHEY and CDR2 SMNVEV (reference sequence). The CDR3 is CASSFIGGAEQYF. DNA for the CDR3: TGTGCCAGCAGTTTTATTGGTGGAGCCGAGCAGTACTTC.

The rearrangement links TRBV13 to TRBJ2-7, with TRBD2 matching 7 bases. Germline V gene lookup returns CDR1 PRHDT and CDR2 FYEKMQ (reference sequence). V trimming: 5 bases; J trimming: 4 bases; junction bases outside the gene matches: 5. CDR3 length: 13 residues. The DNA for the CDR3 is TGTGCCAGCAGCCCGGGGCGGGAGTACGAGCAGTACTTC. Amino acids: CASSPGREYEQYF.

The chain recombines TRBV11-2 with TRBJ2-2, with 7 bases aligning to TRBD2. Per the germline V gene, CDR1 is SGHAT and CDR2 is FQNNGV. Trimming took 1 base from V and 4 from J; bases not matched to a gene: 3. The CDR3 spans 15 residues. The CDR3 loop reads CASSLAGEGTGELFF. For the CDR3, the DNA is TGTGCCAGCAGCTTAGCCGGGGAGGGCACCGGGGAGCTGTTTTTT.